Listed below are T cell receptor beta chains from one sample, sequenced in a study of blood T cell repertoires in COVID-19. Clones were sequenced by immunoSEQ multiplex PCR, and TCRdb holds only the in-frame ones, with some missing. The sample contains 130,000 to 150,000 clones, about nine tenths of which appear only once. Material: PBMCs or T cells enriched from blood (not recorded which). These receptors were collected from a man aged 55-75 years who had recovered from COVID-19. CDR3s include the opening cysteine and the closing phenylalanine or tryptophan. The order of the fields is V gene, J gene, D gene, clone size, CDR3 DNA, CDR3 protein. D genes are given only for firm matches. Expanded clones are given a class, and other clones once, few, many or no size at all.

v_call: TRBV2; j_call: TRBJ2-7; d_call: TRBD1; clone_size: .; cdr3_nt: TGTGCCAGCATGGGGGACAGGGGGCGCAGTGACGAGCAGTACTTC; cdr3_aa: CASMGDRGRSDEQYF
v_call: TRBV6-5; j_call: TRBJ2-7; d_call: .; clone_size: .; cdr3_nt: TGTGCCAGCCTCAAAGCAGGCTGGTCCTACGAGCAGTACTTC; cdr3_aa: CASLKAGWSYEQYF
v_call: TRBV5-6; j_call: TRBJ2-7; d_call: .; clone_size: .; cdr3_nt: TGTGCCAGCAGCCCAACCCGACAGGCCACCTATGTCGAGCAGTACTTC; cdr3_aa: CASSPTRQATYVEQYF
v_call: TRBV23-1; j_call: TRBJ2-7; d_call: TRBD2; clone_size: .; cdr3_nt: TGCGCCAGCCGCGGACGACTAGCGGCCCCAACCTACGAGCAGTACTTC; cdr3_aa: CASRGRLAAPTYEQYF
v_call: TRBV12-3/TRBV12-4; j_call: TRBJ2-1; d_call: .; clone_size: .; cdr3_nt: TGTGCCAGCAGGGAGGGATCCTACAATGAGCAGTTCTTC; cdr3_aa: CASREGSYNEQFF
v_call: TRBV28; j_call: TRBJ2-7; d_call: .; clone_size: .; cdr3_nt: TGTGCCAGCAGGGGGCTCTACGAGCAGTACTTC; cdr3_aa: CASRGLYEQYF
v_call: TRBV3-1/TRBV3-2; j_call: TRBJ1-2; d_call: .; clone_size: .; cdr3_nt: TGTGCCAGCAGCCAAGGCTATAGGGGTGGCTACACCTTC; cdr3_aa: CASSQGYRGGYTF
v_call: TRBV12-3/TRBV12-4; j_call: TRBJ2-7; d_call: .; clone_size: .; cdr3_nt: TGTGCCAGCAGTTTAATCAGGTCTCAGGAACAGTACTTC; cdr3_aa: CASSLIRSQEQYF
v_call: TRBV15; j_call: TRBJ1-2; d_call: .; clone_size: .; cdr3_nt: TGTGCCACCAGCAGAGTGCAGGGCCACTATGGCTACACCTTC; cdr3_aa: CATSRVQGHYGYTF
v_call: TRBV30; j_call: TRBJ1-1; d_call: TRBD1; clone_size: .; cdr3_nt: TGTGCCTGGAGTGCGGGACAGCTGAACACTGAAGCTTTCTTT; cdr3_aa: CAWSAGQLNTEAFF
v_call: TRBV7-3; j_call: TRBJ2-2; d_call: TRBD2; clone_size: .; cdr3_nt: TGTGCCAGCAGCTTAACCCCGGCTAGCGGATACACCGGGGAGCTGTTTTTT; cdr3_aa: CASSLTPASGYTGELFF
v_call: TRBV10-1; j_call: TRBJ2-5; d_call: TRBD2; clone_size: .; cdr3_nt: TGCGCCAGCAGTGAGTCGCGCGGGAGGGCGGGAAACCAAGAGACCCAGTACTTC; cdr3_aa: CASSESRGRAGNQETQYF
v_call: TRBV4-2; j_call: TRBJ2-1; d_call: TRBD2; clone_size: .; cdr3_nt: TGTGCCAGCAGCCCGGTTAAGGGCGGGAGTTACAATGAGCAGTTCTTC; cdr3_aa: CASSPVKGGSYNEQFF
v_call: TRBV4-2; j_call: TRBJ1-2; d_call: TRBD1; clone_size: .; cdr3_nt: TGTGCCAGCAGCCCGAAAACAGGGGATGGCTACACCTTC; cdr3_aa: CASSPKTGDGYTF
v_call: TRBV9; j_call: TRBJ2-1; d_call: TRBD2; clone_size: few; cdr3_nt: TGTGCCAGCAGCTCTAGCGGGGACTCCTACAATGAGCAGTTCTTC; cdr3_aa: CASSSSGDSYNEQFF
v_call: TRBV9; j_call: TRBJ1-6; d_call: .; clone_size: .; cdr3_nt: TGTGCCAGCAGCGTAGCTACGAGGGGGTCACCCCTCCACTTT; cdr3_aa: CASSVATRGSPLHF
v_call: TRBV4-2; j_call: TRBJ2-1; d_call: .; clone_size: .; cdr3_nt: TGTGCCAGCAGCCAAGTTGCGGTGGACTTCGGCTCCTACAATGAGCAGTTCTTC; cdr3_aa: CASSQVAVDFGSYNEQFF
v_call: TRBV7-9; j_call: TRBJ1-5; d_call: TRBD1; clone_size: .; cdr3_nt: TGTGCCAGCAGCTTAGGGGACAGGGCACTGAGTTTT; cdr3_aa: CASSLGDRALSF
v_call: TRBV19; j_call: TRBJ1-5; d_call: .; clone_size: once; cdr3_nt: TGTGCCAGTAATTACAGGGACCATCAGCCCCAGCATTTT; cdr3_aa: CASNYRDHQPQHF
v_call: TRBV9; j_call: TRBJ2-1; d_call: TRBD2; clone_size: few; cdr3_nt: TGTGCCAGCAGCCCCCGGACTAGCGGTAATGAGCAGTTCTTC; cdr3_aa: CASSPRTSGNEQFF
v_call: TRBV28; j_call: TRBJ1-1; d_call: .; clone_size: few; cdr3_nt: TGTGCCAGCGGGAGAGGTGAAGCTTTCTTT; cdr3_aa: CASGRGEAFF
v_call: TRBV7-2; j_call: TRBJ1-4; d_call: .; clone_size: .; cdr3_nt: TGTGCCAGCAGCTTAGTTCAGGGGTTGTTTGAAAAACTGTTTTTT; cdr3_aa: CASSLVQGLFEKLFF
v_call: TRBV28; j_call: TRBJ2-1; d_call: TRBD2; clone_size: .; cdr3_nt: TGTGCCAGCATCCGGACGGGCGGGAGCTCCTACAATGAGCAATTCTTC; cdr3_aa: CASIRTGGSSYNEQFF
v_call: TRBV7-7; j_call: TRBJ2-5; d_call: TRBD1; clone_size: .; cdr3_nt: TGTGCTAGCAGCCCACTAGGGGGCTTTGGCGGGACCCAGTACTTC; cdr3_aa: CASSPLGGFGGTQYF
v_call: TRBV6-1; j_call: TRBJ1-2; d_call: .; clone_size: .; cdr3_nt: TGTGCCAGCAGTGAAGTCAGTTATGGCTACACCTTC; cdr3_aa: CASSEVSYGYTF
v_call: TRBV7-6; j_call: TRBJ2-1; d_call: .; clone_size: .; cdr3_nt: TGTGCCAGCAGCTTAGTAGCGCGCGGAGCAGATGAGCAGTTCTTC; cdr3_aa: CASSLVARGADEQFF
v_call: TRBV14; j_call: TRBJ1-2; d_call: .; clone_size: .; cdr3_nt: TGTGCCAGCAGCCCGAGGACTGACGATGGCTACACCTTC; cdr3_aa: CASSPRTDDGYTF
v_call: TRBV5-8; j_call: TRBJ1-4; d_call: .; clone_size: .; cdr3_nt: TGTGCCAGCAGCTCCCTGGGGAGAAGGTCTAATGAAAAACTGTTTTTT; cdr3_aa: CASSSLGRRSNEKLFF
v_call: TRBV7-9; j_call: TRBJ2-2; d_call: .; clone_size: .; cdr3_nt: TGTGCCAGCAGCTCCAGGGATGGGGTCCGGAACACCGGGGAGCTGTTTTTT; cdr3_aa: CASSSRDGVRNTGELFF
v_call: TRBV28; j_call: TRBJ2-3; d_call: TRBD1; clone_size: .; cdr3_nt: TGTGCCAGCAGAAGACAGGGGTCAGATACGCAGTATTTT; cdr3_aa: CASRRQGSDTQYF
v_call: TRBV9; j_call: TRBJ2-7; d_call: TRBD2; clone_size: .; cdr3_nt: TGTGCCAGCAGCGTATTCGACCGGAGCGGGGGCGGGGACGAGCAGTACTTC; cdr3_aa: CASSVFDRSGGGDEQYF
v_call: TRBV6-1; j_call: TRBJ1-6; d_call: .; clone_size: once; cdr3_nt: TGTGCCAGCAGTGATAACGGGGGAAATTTTAATTCACCCCTCCACTTT; cdr3_aa: CASSDNGGNFNSPLHF
v_call: TRBV19; j_call: TRBJ1-1; d_call: TRBD1; clone_size: .; cdr3_nt: TGTGCCAGTATTGGGAGGGGACAGGGAAGAGGAGAAGCTTTCTTT; cdr3_aa: CASIGRGQGRGEAFF
v_call: TRBV5-6; j_call: TRBJ1-6; d_call: .; clone_size: .; cdr3_nt: TGTGCCAGCAGCTTGGGGGGGCCGGGGAATTCACCCCTCCACTTT; cdr3_aa: CASSLGGPGNSPLHF
v_call: TRBV7-9; j_call: TRBJ1-5; d_call: .; clone_size: .; cdr3_nt: TGTGCCAGCAGCTTATATGAGGATGGGCCCCAGCATTTT; cdr3_aa: CASSLYEDGPQHF
v_call: TRBV24-1; j_call: TRBJ2-2; d_call: TRBD2; clone_size: .; cdr3_nt: TGTGCCACCAGTTTAACTAGCGGTACCACCGGGGAGCTGTTTTTT; cdr3_aa: CATSLTSGTTGELFF
v_call: TRBV9; j_call: TRBJ2-1; d_call: TRBD2; clone_size: few; cdr3_nt: TGTGCCAGCAGCCCCCGGTCTAGCGGGGACGGTGAGCAGTTCTTC; cdr3_aa: CASSPRSSGDGEQFF
v_call: TRBV3-1/TRBV3-2; j_call: TRBJ1-2; d_call: .; clone_size: .; cdr3_nt: TGTGCCAGCAGCCAAGTGCGGCTCCCAAACTATGGCTACACCTTC; cdr3_aa: CASSQVRLPNYGYTF
v_call: TRBV19; j_call: TRBJ2-1; d_call: .; clone_size: once; cdr3_nt: TGTGCCAGTACATGGGAGGGGGAAAAGCAGTTCTTC; cdr3_aa: CASTWEGEKQFF
v_call: TRBV28; j_call: TRBJ2-7; d_call: TRBD2; clone_size: .; cdr3_nt: TGTGCCAGCATTCCGGGAGGGCCGTCCTACGAGCAGTACTTC; cdr3_aa: CASIPGGPSYEQYF
v_call: TRBV7-9; j_call: TRBJ1-1; d_call: .; clone_size: .; cdr3_nt: TGTGCCAGCAGCTTAGTTGCTGGCACGAACACTGAAGCTTTCTTT; cdr3_aa: CASSLVAGTNTEAFF
v_call: TRBV5-5; j_call: TRBJ2-7; d_call: TRBD1; clone_size: few; cdr3_nt: TGTGCCAGCAGCTTAGCCGGGACAGGGATTTACGAGCAGTACTTC; cdr3_aa: CASSLAGTGIYEQYF
v_call: TRBV6-5; j_call: TRBJ1-1; d_call: .; clone_size: .; cdr3_nt: TGTGCCAGCAGTTCGGCGGGGGAGGGAACTGAAGCTTTCTTT; cdr3_aa: CASSSAGEGTEAFF
v_call: TRBV5-1; j_call: TRBJ1-1; d_call: .; clone_size: .; cdr3_nt: TGCGCCAGCAGTTCAGACGGGGGTTTAAACACTGAAGCTTTCTTT; cdr3_aa: CASSSDGGLNTEAFF
v_call: TRBV19; j_call: TRBJ2-7; d_call: .; clone_size: .; cdr3_nt: TGTGCCAGTAGTATTCAGGATCCGGGAACCTACGAGCAGTACTTC; cdr3_aa: CASSIQDPGTYEQYF
v_call: TRBV3-1/TRBV3-2; j_call: TRBJ2-3; d_call: .; clone_size: .; cdr3_nt: TGTGCCAGCAGCCAAAGAGGGATCGCAGATACGCAGTATTTT; cdr3_aa: CASSQRGIADTQYF
v_call: TRBV7-8; j_call: TRBJ2-5; d_call: .; clone_size: .; cdr3_nt: TGTGCCAGCAGCTTAGAAAGCTCAGTGAGGGCGACCCAGTACTTC; cdr3_aa: CASSLESSVRATQYF
v_call: TRBV5-1; j_call: TRBJ2-1; d_call: .; clone_size: .; cdr3_nt: TGCGCCAGCAGACAGCGGTCACGCTCCTACAATGAGCAGTTCTTC; cdr3_aa: CASRQRSRSYNEQFF
v_call: TRBV18; j_call: TRBJ2-1; d_call: .; clone_size: .; cdr3_nt: TGTGCCAGCTCACCCTTGGACTCTATCTACAATGAGCAGTTCTTC; cdr3_aa: CASSPLDSIYNEQFF
v_call: TRBV27; j_call: TRBJ1-5; d_call: .; clone_size: .; cdr3_nt: TGTGCCAGCAGTTTAGGTGGAGGGTTCGGTCAGCCCCAGCATTTT; cdr3_aa: CASSLGGGFGQPQHF